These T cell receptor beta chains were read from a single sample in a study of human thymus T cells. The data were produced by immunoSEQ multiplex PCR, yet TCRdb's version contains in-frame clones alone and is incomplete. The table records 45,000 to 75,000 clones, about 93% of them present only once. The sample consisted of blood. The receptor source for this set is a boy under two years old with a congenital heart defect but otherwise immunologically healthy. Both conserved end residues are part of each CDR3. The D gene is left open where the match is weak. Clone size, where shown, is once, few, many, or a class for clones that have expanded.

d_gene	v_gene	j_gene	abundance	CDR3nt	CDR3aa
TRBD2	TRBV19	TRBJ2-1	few	TGTGCCAGTAGTGGGACTAGCGGGGGGAATGAGCAGTTCTTC	CASSGTSGGNEQFF
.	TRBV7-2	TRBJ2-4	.	TGTGCCAGCAGCTTAGACAGGTTAATAGCCAAAAACATTCAGTACTTC	CASSLDRLIAKNIQYF
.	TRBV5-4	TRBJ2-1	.	TGTGCCAGCAGCTTGCGGGATGAGCAGTTCTTC	CASSLRDEQFF
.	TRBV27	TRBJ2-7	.	TGTGCCAGCAGTTTCTATCCCGGGAGAGGCTACGAGCAGTACTTC	CASSFYPGRGYEQYF
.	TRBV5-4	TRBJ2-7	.	TGTGCCAGCAGCTTGGGTACAGGGTCGGTGTACGAGCAGTACTTC	CASSLGTGSVYEQYF
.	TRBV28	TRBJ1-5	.	TGTGCCAGCCGAGGGGGGGCTTTAAGCAATCAGCCCCAGCATTTT	CASRGGALSNQPQHF
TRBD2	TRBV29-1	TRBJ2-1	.	TGCAGCGTTGTAGTAGTAGCGGGTGATGGGCAGTTCTTC	CSVVVVAGDGQFF
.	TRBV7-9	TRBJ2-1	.	TGTGCCAGCAGCCCGTCAATCTCGGGGGATCAGTTCTTC	CASSPSISGDQFF
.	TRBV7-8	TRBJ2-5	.	TGTGCCAGCAGCTTATCAGCGTTGCAAGAGACCCAGTACTTC	CASSLSALQETQYF
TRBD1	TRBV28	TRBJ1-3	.	TGTGCCAGCACCTGGGACAGGAGCTCTGGAAACACCATATATTTT	CASTWDRSSGNTIYF
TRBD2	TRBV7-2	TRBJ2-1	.	TGTGCCAGCAGCTTAGCGATGAGCGGGAGTGGGTATGAGCAGTTCTTC	CASSLAMSGSGYEQFF
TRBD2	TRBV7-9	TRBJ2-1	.	TGTGCCAGCGGAAATAGCGGGGGACGCTACAATGAGCAGTTCTTC	CASGNSGGRYNEQFF
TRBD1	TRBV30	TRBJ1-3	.	TGTGCCTGGAGTCGGGACAGGACTGGAAACACCATATATTTT	CAWSRDRTGNTIYF